This TCR beta chain was obtained from a study of blood T cell repertoires in COVID-19 (dated by TCRdb to the early 2020s). Some background on the complete study: Samples from collaborators originated in the United States, Italy and Spain and spanned both the acute and convalescent phases of COVID-19. The prospective study material was composed of cDNA or gDNA derived from T cells, B-cell-depleted T cells, or PBMCs. The dataset comprised deeply sampled blood TCRbeta repertoires from subjects exposed to, actively infected with, or recovered from COVID-19. The repertoires were made available in a free public database intended to serve as a resource for research on the immune response to SARS-CoV-2. Samples came from the ongoing ImmuneRACE study (first 160 participants) plus 1,254 subjects from 6 global collaborators. The sample metadata nearly always contained a de-identified subject ID, COVID-19 status, age in years and sex. HLA class I and class II types, where available, came from metadata supplied by the sample provider rather than from assay-based typing. The research as a whole found: The amount of clinical and demographic metadata varied by source and participant and was provided uncurated.

Many counts were recorded for this clone. What this receptor recognizes is not known. Base qualities are not at hand, and no much larger clone is one base apart. Collaborating institutions collected whole blood in K2EDTA tubes following their own protocols. For TCRbeta analysis, collaborators shipped samples as frozen whole blood, isolated PBMCs, or DNA extracted from either of those sample types. TCRbeta CDR3 regions were amplified from genomic DNA using the immunoSEQ Assay, a bias-controlled multiplex PCR. Per the source publication's procedure: The number of nucleated cells in each sample was estimated from the amplification of reference gene primers within the assay. To quantify the absolute abundance of each unique TCRbeta CDR3 rearrangement, sequence reads were collapsed and filtered. For each sample, productive Simpson clonality was calculated as the square root of Simpson's diversity index over productive rearrangements. Not all clones reach the TCRdb copy of this immuneACCESS table, which keeps in-frame sequences only. Checked studies attribute under half of the gap to unresolved V genes and leave the rest unexplained. V and J calls and clone size follow that table, whereas D and trimming were derived from the DNA. This sample lists 100,000 to 150,000 clones; approximately 90% were detected once. Jointly, the top ten make up more than 1.5% of the sample.

CDR3 length: 14 amino acids, cysteine to phenylalanine. The read is trimmed to its CDR3 DNA, 42 bases read in frame from base 1. The germline V gene (reference sequence) provides CDR1 DFQATT and CDR2 SNEGSKA. Trimming takes 3 bases from V and 0 bases from J, and the germline ends sit 9 bases apart. The chain was built from TRBV20-1 and TRBJ2-1; the D gene cannot be resolved reliably. Sequences were obtained from peripheral blood. The TCR was taken from a human donor in a cohort sampled during active COVID-19. The DNA reads as follows: TGCAGTGCTAGTGGCGGTAGCTCCTACAATGAGCAGTTCTTC. This yields the protein CSASGGSSYNEQFF.